These T cell receptor beta chains were read from a single sample in a study of long-term antiretroviral therapy in people with HIV. Sequenced by immunoSEQ multiplex PCR; TCRdb stores in-frame clones only, minus some. The data show 15,000 to 20,000 clones, roughly three quarters seen once. The specimen comprised unsorted PBMCs, sampled 2.3 years after starting antiretroviral therapy. Source of these receptors: a woman between 40 and 50 years old with HIV. The CDR3 runs from the conserved cysteine through the conserved F or W. D genes are given only for firm matches. Part of the rows lack a size; the others show once, few, many or a class for expanded clones.

j_call | clone_size | d_call | v_call | cdr3_aa | cdr3_nt
TRBJ2-4 | . | . | TRBV5-6 | CASSLFQGIQYF | TGTGCCAGCAGCTTGTTCCAGGGCATTCAGTACTTC
TRBJ2-3 | . | . | TRBV6-6 | CASSTSWVTDTQYF | TGTGCCAGCAGTACCTCTTGGGTCACAGATACGCAGTATTTT
TRBJ1-1 | . | . | TRBV18 | CASSLNGNLVNTEAFF | TGTGCCAGCTCCCTGAACGGAAATCTGGTGAACACTGAAGCTTTCTTT
TRBJ2-2 | large | TRBD1 | TRBV6-6 | CASSSTGAANTGELFF | TGTGCCAGCAGTTCGACAGGGGCCGCCAACACCGGGGAGCTGTTTTTT
TRBJ2-3 | . | . | TRBV11-3 | CASSFGTSGEDTQYF | TGTGCCAGCAGCTTTGGTACGTCGGGGGAAGATACGCAGTATTTT
TRBJ2-7 | few | TRBD2 | TRBV13 | CASSYGTSGGIHYEQYF | TGTGCCAGCAGCTACGGGACTAGCGGGGGAATACACTACGAGCAGTACTTC
TRBJ2-3 | . | . | TRBV4-2 | CASNAPGQRTSTDTQYF | TGTGCCAGCAACGCGCCGGGACAAAGAACTAGCACAGATACGCAGTATTTT
TRBJ1-1 | . | . | TRBV28 | CASSTGGTEAFF | TGTGCCAGCAGTACCGGCGGCACTGAAGCTTTCTTT
TRBJ2-3 | . | . | TRBV7-2 | CASSQWVQLGVYDTQYF | TGTGCCAGCAGCCAATGGGTCCAACTAGGAGTTTATGATACGCAGTATTTT
TRBJ1-1 | . | . | TRBV5-1 | CASSLTWTAMNTEAFF | TGCGCCAGCAGCTTGACCTGGACAGCCATGAACACTGAAGCTTTCTTT
TRBJ1-3 | . | . | TRBV5-1 | CASSLLQGPGNTIYF | TGCGCCAGCAGCTTGTTACAGGGCCCTGGAAACACCATATATTTT
TRBJ2-7 | . | TRBD2 | TRBV5-1 | CASSSRTSFDEQYF | TGCGCCAGCAGCTCGCGGACTAGTTTCGACGAGCAGTACTTC
TRBJ2-3 | . | . | TRBV7-6 | CASSLRLDGADTQYF | TGTGCCAGCAGCTTACGCCTGGATGGTGCAGATACGCAGTATTTT
TRBJ1-2 | . | TRBD1 | TRBV6-5 | CASSSDRANGYTF | TGTGCCAGCAGCTCCGACAGGGCTAATGGCTACACCTTC
TRBJ2-1 | . | TRBD2 | TRBV2 | CASSEGLDPNEQFF | TGTGCCAGCAGTGAGGGACTAGATCCCAATGAGCAGTTCTTC
TRBJ2-2 | once | TRBD1 | TRBV10-3 | CASRTGLTGELFF | TGTGCCTCCCGGACAGGACTGACCGGGGAGCTGTTTTTT
TRBJ2-1 | . | . | TRBV4-3 | CASSQETGVGEQFF | TGCGCCAGCAGCCAAGAAACGGGGGTGGGTGAGCAGTTCTTC
TRBJ1-6 | . | . | TRBV9 | CASSATGSLSYNSPLHF | TGTGCCAGCAGCGCGACAGGCAGCCTTTCCTATAATTCACCCCTCCACTTT
TRBJ2-3 | once | TRBD2 | TRBV11-2 | CASSFSGTSGGTSTDTQYF | TGTGCCAGCAGCTTTTCCGGGACTAGCGGGGGGACAAGCACAGATACGCAGTATTTT
TRBJ1-2 | medium-sized | . | TRBV6-1 | CATRDLSYGYTF | TGTGCCACACGGGACCTTTCCTATGGCTACACCTTC
TRBJ2-1 | . | . | TRBV4-1 | CASSLGPGSINEQFF | TGCGCCAGCAGCCTCGGTCCGGGTTCCATAAATGAGCAGTTCTTC
TRBJ1-6 | few | . | TRBV6-1 | CASSKFSYNSPLHF | TGTGCCAGCAGCAAATTCTCCTATAATTCACCCCTCCACTTT
TRBJ2-1 | . | TRBD2 | TRBV9 | CASSVASGGFYEQFF | TGTGCCAGCAGCGTAGCTAGCGGGGGGTTCTATGAGCAGTTCTTC
TRBJ1-1 | . | . | TRBV4-1 | CASSQGPGNTEAFF | TGCGCCAGCAGCCAAGGGCCAGGAAACACTGAAGCTTTCTTT
TRBJ2-3 | . | . | TRBV29-1 | CSVEVVVGGQEDTQYF | TGCAGCGTTGAAGTGGTAGTCGGGGGGCAAGAAGATACGCAGTATTTT
TRBJ2-7 | . | . | TRBV29-1 | CSVEGPEGYEQYF | TGCAGCGTCGAGGGGCCGGAGGGCTACGAGCAGTACTTC
TRBJ2-3 | . | . | TRBV5-1 | CATSDPNIGDTQYF | TGCGCCACCTCCGACCCCAACATCGGAGATACGCAGTATTTT
TRBJ2-7 | . | . | TRBV5-4 | CASSLEVTGTHEQYF | TGTGCCAGCAGCTTGGAGGTCACAGGGACCCACGAGCAGTACTTC
TRBJ1-4 | . | . | TRBV6-6 | CASSGRPTNEKLFF | TGTGCCAGCAGTGGGCGGCCAACTAATGAAAAACTGTTTTTT
TRBJ2-7 | . | . | TRBV25-1 | CASRISGGYEQYF | TGTGCCAGTCGAATATCCGGGGGTTACGAGCAGTACTTC
TRBJ1-2 | . | . | TRBV19 | CASSTSAGDYGYTF | TGTGCCAGTAGTACTTCGGCAGGCGACTATGGCTACACCTTC
TRBJ1-2 | . | TRBD1 | TRBV5-5 | CASSLGQGWGYTF | TGTGCCAGCAGCCTCGGACAGGGTTGGGGCTACACCTTC
TRBJ2-5 | few | . | TRBV18 | CASSPQDQETQYF | TGTGCCAGCTCACCGCAGGACCAAGAGACCCAGTACTTC
TRBJ1-4 | . | . | TRBV6-5 | CASSFGEKLFF | TGTGCCAGCAGTTTCGGGGAAAAACTGTTTTTT
TRBJ2-5 | . | . | TRBV6-6 | CASTDPGETQYF | TGTGCCAGTACGGATCCGGGAGAGACCCAGTACTTC
TRBJ2-7 | . | . | TRBV19 | CASSMGAGHEQYF | TGTGCCAGTAGTATGGGGGCAGGGCACGAGCAGTACTTC
TRBJ1-2 | . | . | TRBV10-3 | CATRLVLNYGYTF | TGTGCCACCAGACTTGTCCTTAACTATGGCTACACCTTC
TRBJ2-1 | . | TRBD2 | TRBV7-8 | CASSLAKAGLAVNEQFF | TGTGCCAGCAGCTTAGCGAAAGCGGGACTAGCGGTCAATGAGCAGTTCTTC
TRBJ2-7 | . | . | TRBV29-1 | CSVAAGTPYEQYF | TGCAGCGTTGCGGCAGGGACGCCCTACGAGCAGTACTTC
TRBJ2-7 | . | TRBD1 | TRBV6-1 | CASSETRDRVFSYEQYF | TGTGCCAGCAGTGAAACGCGGGACAGGGTTTTTTCGTACGAGCAGTACTTC
TRBJ2-7 | . | . | TRBV5-4 | CASSLRPGMREQYF | TGTGCCAGCAGCTTGCGTCCGGGGATGCGCGAGCAGTACTTC
TRBJ1-2 | few | TRBD1 | TRBV5-4 | CASSPGTVYGYTF | TGTGCCAGCAGCCCTGGGACAGTTTATGGCTACACCTTC
TRBJ2-3 | . | TRBD2 | TRBV4-3 | CASSQDLARGGNTQYF | TGCGCCAGCAGCCAAGATCTGGCGCGGGGGGGAAATACGCAGTATTTT
TRBJ2-2 | . | . | TRBV5-1 | CASSLEYGELFF | TGCGCCAGCAGCTTGGAGTATGGGGAGCTGTTTTTT
TRBJ2-2 | . | TRBD2 | TRBV29-1 | CSVERLAANTGELFF | TGCAGCGTTGAACGCCTAGCGGCGAACACCGGGGAGCTGTTTTTT
TRBJ2-6 | . | . | TRBV5-5 | CASSLVWDRSGANVLTF | TGTGCCAGCAGCTTGGTATGGGATAGGTCTGGGGCCAACGTCCTGACTTTC
TRBJ2-7 | . | . | TRBV7-9 | CASSLARNYEQYF | TGTGCCAGCAGCTTAGCACGGAATTACGAGCAGTACTTC
TRBJ1-1 | . | . | TRBV6-5 | CASRRTGTPEAFF | TGTGCCAGCAGAAGAACAGGGACCCCTGAAGCTTTCTTT
TRBJ1-1 | . | TRBD1 | TRBV28 | CASSRWTGGYTEAFF | TGTGCCAGCAGCCGTTGGACAGGGGGCTACACTGAAGCTTTCTTT
TRBJ1-1 | . | . | TRBV4-3 | CASSQDGGADTEAFF | TGCGCCAGCAGCCAAGATGGGGGGGCGGACACTGAAGCTTTCTTT
TRBJ1-2 | once | . | TRBV27 | CASSLRREGYGYTF | TGTGCCAGCAGTCTCAGGAGGGAGGGCTATGGCTACACCTTC
TRBJ2-3 | once | TRBD2 | TRBV19 | CASSIVLAGVNTQYF | TGTGCCAGTAGTATAGTTCTAGCGGGAGTTAATACGCAGTATTTT
TRBJ2-7 | few | . | TRBV9 | CASSTHPDAYEQYF | TGTGCCAGCAGCACCCACCCGGACGCATACGAGCAGTACTTC
TRBJ2-7 | few | TRBD1 | TRBV6-6 | CASSTQGNEQYF | TGTGCCAGCAGTACACAGGGGAACGAGCAGTACTTC
TRBJ2-3 | . | . | TRBV7-9 | CASSSLGGTVSDTQYF | TGTGCCAGCAGCAGCCTTGGCGGAACCGTTTCAGATACGCAGTATTTT
TRBJ2-7 | . | . | TRBV10-1 | CASSGGSPGAYEQYF | TGCGCCAGCAGCGGGGGCTCCCCGGGCGCCTACGAGCAGTACTTC
TRBJ1-4 | . | TRBD1 | TRBV11-3 | CASSYPGQGAIVGEKLFF | TGTGCCAGCAGCTACCCGGGACAGGGGGCTATCGTGGGCGAAAAACTGTTTTTT